These T cell receptor beta chains were read from a single sample in a study of graft-versus-host responses after intestinal transplantation. What these receptors recognize is not known. Clones were read by immunoSEQ multiplex PCR, and TCRdb kept only the in-frame ones, dropping some. The sample lists about 99,000 clones; 85% to 95% were seen once. This specimen consisted of unstimulated CD8+ T cells sorted from spleen or lymph node cells, obtained before transplant. The receptors were gathered from a human donor who was the organ donor for an intestinal transplant. Both conserved end residues are part of each CDR3. The D gene is left open where the match is weak. Only some rows state a clone size, as once, few, many or a class for expanded clones.

clone_size,d_call,j_call,v_call,cdr3_nt,cdr3_aa
few,-,TRBJ1-1,TRBV29-1,TGCAGCGTCATAGACAGGAGCACTGAAGCTTTCTTT,CSVIDRSTEAFF
-,TRBD2,TRBJ2-7,TRBV2,TGTGCCAGCCTAGCGGGAGAGTACGAGCAGTACTTC,CASLAGEYEQYF
-,TRBD1,TRBJ1-5,TRBV7-8,TGTGCCAGCAGCTTAGCCCGACAGGGAATAGTTGATCAGCCCCAGCATTTT,CASSLARQGIVDQPQHF
-,TRBD2,TRBJ2-7,TRBV6-5,TGTGCCAGCAGTCCTCGGGGGGTCTACGAGCAGTACTTC,CASSPRGVYEQYF
-,-,TRBJ1-1,TRBV21-1,TGTGCCAGCAGCAAGGAGGGGACAGGCGCGGGGAGCACTGAAGCTTTCTTT,CASSKEGTGAGSTEAFF
few,-,TRBJ2-1,TRBV6-5,TGTGCCAGCCAGGGCGTCGATGAGCAGTTCTTC,CASQGVDEQFF
-,-,TRBJ2-7,TRBV7-9,TGTGCCAGCAGCTCAGCAGTGGGGGCAGGGCCCTACGAGCAGTACTTC,CASSSAVGAGPYEQYF
-,-,TRBJ2-3,TRBV27,TGTGCCAGCAGTTTAAGATCCAGTAGACTAGGCGGAGGCACAGATACGCAGTATTTT,CASSLRSSRLGGGTDTQYF
once,-,TRBJ1-1,TRBV7-9,TGTGCCAGCAGCTTAGCGGGGGCGGCTGAAGCTTTCTTT,CASSLAGAAEAFF
once,TRBD2,TRBJ2-1,TRBV5-6,TGTGCCAGCAGCTCACGGCTGAGCGGGAGACACTACAATGAGCAGTTCTTC,CASSSRLSGRHYNEQFF
-,TRBD2,TRBJ2-2,TRBV7-6,TGTGCCAGCAGCTCTAGAGCGGGAGGCACCGGGGAGCTGTTTTTT,CASSSRAGGTGELFF
-,TRBD1,TRBJ1-1,TRBV7-9,TGTGCCAGCAGTAAACCAGGGGGCGACGTAGCTTTCTTT,CASSKPGGDVAFF
-,TRBD1,TRBJ2-7,TRBV5-1,TGCGCCAGGACCGGACAGGGGGCCCAAGAGCAGTACTTC,CARTGQGAQEQYF
-,-,TRBJ1-3,TRBV13,TGTGCCAGCAGCCCCCTCGACAGGAGTGCTGGAAACACCATATATTTT,CASSPLDRSAGNTIYF
-,-,TRBJ2-1,TRBV30,TGTGCCTGGAGTCGGTCCTACAATGAGCAGTTCTTC,CAWSRSYNEQFF
-,-,TRBJ2-6,TRBV9,TGTGCCAGCTTAGACAGCTCTGGGGCCAACGTCCTGACTTTC,CASLDSSGANVLTF
-,-,TRBJ2-7,TRBV14,TGTGCCAGCAGCCCTGGGGGGTACGAGCAGTACTTC,CASSPGGYEQYF
-,TRBD1,TRBJ1-2,TRBV7-2,TGTGCCAGCAGCTTAGTGTCAGGGGGCTTGGCTGATGGCTACACCTTC,CASSLVSGGLADGYTF
-,-,TRBJ1-2,TRBV19,TGTGCCAGTATGTATGAGACAGACGGCTACACCTTC,CASMYETDGYTF
-,-,TRBJ2-7,TRBV28,TGTGCCAGCAGTTTCGCTAGCCCCGAGCAGTACTTC,CASSFASPEQYF
-,-,TRBJ1-2,TRBV28,TGTGCCAGCAGTTTAGAGGGTTACCTCTATGGCTACACCTTC,CASSLEGYLYGYTF
-,TRBD1,TRBJ1-2,TRBV5-5,TGTGCCAGCAGCTTGGTGCCGGGACAGGGGGCCGGTGGCTACACCTTC,CASSLVPGQGAGGYTF
-,-,TRBJ2-7,TRBV10-3,TGTGCCATCAGTGAGTCCTTTAGACTAGTGGGCTGCGAGCAGTACTTC,CAISESFRLVGCEQYF
few,-,TRBJ2-7,TRBV4-1,TGCGCCAGCAGCCCTGACAGGACTTTCTACGAGCAGTACTTC,CASSPDRTFYEQYF
-,TRBD2,TRBJ2-1,TRBV25-1,TGTGCCAGCACTCGCACTAGCGGGAGTTCCGGTGAGCAGTTCTTC,CASTRTSGSSGEQFF
-,TRBD2,TRBJ2-1,TRBV5-1,TGCGCCAGCAGACTCGCGGGACTAGCGGGAGGGGGCAATGAGCAGTTCTTC,CASRLAGLAGGGNEQFF
-,-,TRBJ2-7,TRBV29-1,TGCAGCGTTTTGACAGAGGAGAACTACGAGCAGTACTTC,CSVLTEENYEQYF
-,-,TRBJ2-6,TRBV10-2,TGCGCCAGCCTAGACAGCCAGAAAGCTGGGGCCAACGTCCTGACTTTC,CASLDSQKAGANVLTF
-,TRBD1,TRBJ1-1,TRBV19,TGTGCCAGTAGTGGGGCCTTAGGGGGCGTATGGGACACTGAAGCTTTCTTT,CASSGALGGVWDTEAFF
-,TRBD1,TRBJ2-6,TRBV28,TGTGCCAGCAGGAGACAGGGGTCTGGGGCCAACGTCCTGACTTTC,CASRRQGSGANVLTF
-,-,TRBJ2-7,TRBV27,TGTGCCAGCAGTTTATACTCACTCGACTACGAGCAGTACTTC,CASSLYSLDYEQYF
once,TRBD2,TRBJ2-7,TRBV2,TGTGCCAGCACCCTGCTAGCGGATTCCTACGAGCAGTACTTC,CASTLLADSYEQYF
-,TRBD1,TRBJ1-4,TRBV7-9,TGTGCCAGCAGCACTTTACAGGGGGCGTGGGAAAAACTGTTTTTT,CASSTLQGAWEKLFF
-,TRBD2,TRBJ2-1,TRBV19,TGTGCCAGTAATGTCGGGACTAGCGGGAGCACGTCCTACAATGAGCAGTTCTTC,CASNVGTSGSTSYNEQFF
-,-,TRBJ1-1,TRBV5-6,TGTGCCAGCAGCTTGTGGTTGGCAGGGTTTGGGAACACTGAAGCTTTCTTT,CASSLWLAGFGNTEAFF
-,TRBD2,TRBJ2-1,TRBV30,TGTGCCTGGAGTGTAGAGTTACCGCTAGCGGGGGTATACAATGAGCAGTTCTTC,CAWSVELPLAGVYNEQFF
-,TRBD2,TRBJ2-3,TRBV30,TGTGCCTGGAGCGCGGGAGAGGATAGCACAGATACGCAGTATTTT,CAWSAGEDSTDTQYF
-,-,TRBJ1-5,TRBV9,TGTGCCAGCAGCGTTGGGTCAGGGCAGCCCCAGCATTTT,CASSVGSGQPQHF
-,-,TRBJ2-1,TRBV7-9,TGTGCCAGCAGCCCTGTCTACAATGAGCAGTTCTTC,CASSPVYNEQFF
-,TRBD1,TRBJ1-5,TRBV5-8,TGTGCCAGCAGCGTTAACTCCGGGGACAGGGGTTTACAGCCCCAGCATTTT,CASSVNSGDRGLQPQHF
once,-,TRBJ1-2,TRBV6-6,TGTGCCAGCGAGGTTCCTAACTATGGCTACACCTTC,CASEVPNYGYTF
-,TRBD1,TRBJ1-2,TRBV19,TGTGCCAGTAGTATATGGACAGGGAACTATGGCTACACCTTC,CASSIWTGNYGYTF
-,-,TRBJ2-5,TRBV7-6,TGTGCCAGCAGCTTAGCGCAGCTGGGCTCGGTACAGTACTTC,CASSLAQLGSVQYF
-,TRBD2,TRBJ2-2,TRBV5-1,TGCGCCAGCAGCTTATGGGGGACTAGCGGGGTTAACACCGGGGAGCTGTTTTTT,CASSLWGTSGVNTGELFF
-,TRBD1,TRBJ2-7,TRBV7-9,TGTGCCAGCAGCACACCGGGACAGGGCTACGAGCAGTACTTC,CASSTPGQGYEQYF
-,-,TRBJ2-1,TRBV2,TGTGCCAGCAGATCGGTGTTGAGAAACAATGAGCAGTTCTTC,CASRSVLRNNEQFF